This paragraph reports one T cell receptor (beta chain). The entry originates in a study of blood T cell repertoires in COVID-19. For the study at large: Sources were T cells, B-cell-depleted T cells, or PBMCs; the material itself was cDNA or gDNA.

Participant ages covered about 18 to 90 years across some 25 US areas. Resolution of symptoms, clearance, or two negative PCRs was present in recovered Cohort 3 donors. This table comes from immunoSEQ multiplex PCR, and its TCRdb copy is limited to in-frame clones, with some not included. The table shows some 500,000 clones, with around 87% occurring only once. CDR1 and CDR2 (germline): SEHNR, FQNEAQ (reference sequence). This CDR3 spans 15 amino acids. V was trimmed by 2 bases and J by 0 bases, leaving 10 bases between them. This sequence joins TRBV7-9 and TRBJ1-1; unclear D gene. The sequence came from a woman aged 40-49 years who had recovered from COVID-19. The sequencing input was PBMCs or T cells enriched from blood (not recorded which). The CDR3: CASSLRKSMNTEAFF. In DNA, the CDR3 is TGTGCCAGCAGCTTACGTAAGAGCATGAACACTGAAGCTTTCTTT.